One and the same sample provided the 21 T cell receptor beta chains below, sequenced in a study of T cells in Graves' hyperthyroidism and ophthalmopathy. The CDR3 regions of TCR beta were amplified from RNA transcripts. RT-PCR in the first round (using the HTBI primer set) targeted the TCR CDR3. Each CDR3 protein gets one entry after TCRdb re-called the multiplex PCR reads with MiXCR. The sample includes under 350,000 distinct CDR3 sequences, around 20% seen only once; the top ten take 50%. The material sequenced was blood. The source is a woman aged 45-65 years with Graves' hyperthyroidism.

This clonotype appeared many times. V and J are TRBV7-9 and TRBJ2-7; TRBD2 matches 10 bases. Germline V gives CDR1 SEHNR, CDR2 FQNEAQ (reference sequence). The CDR3 sequence is 15 residues long. J lost 0 bases, V lost 5 bases, and 4 bases had no gene match. CDR3 amino acids: CASSPLAGSSYEQYF. CDR3 DNA sequence: TGTGCCAGCAGCCCACTAGCGGGGAGCTCCTACGAGCAGTACTTC.

The chain employs TRBV29-1 and TRBJ2-5; D uncertain. Germline-derived CDR1 and CDR2 are SQVTM and ANQGSEA. The length of the CDR3 is 11 residues. V was clipped by 3 bases and J by 5 bases, with 7 bases between them. The CDR3 spells CSVDWMETQYF. CDR3 DNA sequence: TGCAGCGTTGATTGGATGGAGACCCAGTACTTC.

This clonotype occurred many times. The rearrangement joins TRBV5-1 to TRBJ2-1; no clear D gene. The CDR3 spans 15 residues. Germline V gives CDR1 SGHRS, CDR2 YFSETQ. Trimming took 3 bases from V and 0 from J, leaving 10 bases between them. Here the CDR3 reads CASSSRSSSYNEQFF. The CDR3 nucleotides are TGCGCCAGCAGCTCAAGGTCCAGCTCCTACAATGAGCAGTTCTTC. Based on the CDR3 plus reference TRBV5-1 and TRBJ2-1, the full variable domain is KAGVTQTPRYLIKTRGQQVTLSCSPISGHRSVSWYQQTPGQGLQFLFEYFSETQRNKGNFPGRFSGRQFSNSRSEMNVSTLELGDSALYLCASSSRSSSYNEQFFGPGTRLTVL.

V is TRBV7-9 and J is TRBJ2-1, with TRBD2 identical over 9 bases. The J segment lost 6 bases and the V segment lost 7 bases, leaving 13 bases of the junction unmatched. This CDR3 region has 16 residues. The germline V gene encodes CDR1 SEHNR and CDR2 FQNEAQ (reference sequence). The CDR3: CASTTLASGKTNEQFF. CDR3 coding DNA: TGTGCCAGCACCACCTTAGCTAGCGGGAAAACCAATGAGCAGTTCTTC.

There are many counts of this clonotype. V usage is TRBV3-1 and J usage is TRBJ1-5; D possibly corresponds to TRBD1 (6 bases). The V gene lost 8 bases and the J gene lost 15 bases, with 20 bases spanning the gap. The CDR3 is 12 residues long. Germline assignment: CDR1 LGHDT and CDR2 YNNKEL (reference sequence). The CDR3 here is CASSDSPGILHF. CDR3 bases: TGTGCCAGCTCGGACAGTCCGGGGATCCTGCATTTT.

Of note for this clonotype: One base away lies a much larger clone, so this may be a sequencing read error. This sequence joins TRBV12-3 or TRBV12-4 and TRBJ2-1, with D tentatively TRBD1 or TRBD2 (5 bases each). V dropped 11 bases and J dropped 4 bases, with 15 bases sitting between them. The CDR3 loop spans 13 amino acids. The CDR3 DNA sequence: TGTGCCGGCACCCCTTGGGGGTACAATGAGCAGTTCTTC. Protein product: CAGTPWGYNEQFF.

This clonotype was seen a few times. One base away lies a much larger clone, so this may be a sequencing read error. The V and J genes are TRBV3-1 and TRBJ1-2, with a weak D call TRBD1 (5 bases). CDR3 length equals 13 residues. CDR1 and CDR2 (germline): LGHDT, YNNKEL (reference sequence). V lost 2 bases to trimming and J lost 7 bases, with 11 bases between them. The CDR3 protein is CASSQRGLSGYTF. The CDR3 DNA follows: TGTGCCAGCAGCCAACGGGGGTTGAGTGGCTACACCTTC.

This clonotype was seen at least ten times. The chain joins TRBV20-1 to TRBJ1-2, with a weak D call TRBD1 (6 bases). The CDR3 is made up of 14 amino acids. The V and J ends lost 0 bases and 3 bases respectively, with 11 bases between them. In germline, CDR1 is DFQATT, CDR2 SNEGSKA (reference sequence). CDR3 region: CSARDAGEDYGYTF. CDR3 DNA sequence: TGCAGTGCTAGAGATGCAGGGGAAGACTATGGCTACACCTTC.

Ten or more counts support this clonotype. V and J are TRBV6-5 and TRBJ1-6, with D hard to call. CDR1 and CDR2 (germline): MNHEY, SVGAGI. The CDR3 has 13 residues. V lost 2 bases to trimming and J lost 9 bases, with 8 bases between them. CDR3: CASSYSIGSPLHF. CDR3 in DNA: TGTGCCAGCAGTTACAGTATAGGTTCACCCCTCCACTTT.

This clonotype has at least ten counts. J is TRBJ1-4 and V is TRBV15; TRBD1 matches at 7 bases. From germline, CDR1 is LNHNV and CDR2 YYDKDF (reference sequence). With V trimmed by 3 bases and J by 5 bases, 6 bases remained unmatched. The length of the CDR3 is 15 residues. CDR3 coding DNA: TGTGCCACCAGCAGGTCCCGGGACAGCAATGAAAAACTGTTTTTT. Translated, it gives CATSRSRDSNEKLFF.

This rearrangement joins TRBV11-2 to TRBJ1-1; 9 bases line up with TRBD1. The germline CDR1 and CDR2 sequences are SGHAT and FQNNGV. The J segment lost 2 bases and the V segment lost 6 bases, leaving 16 bases of the junction unmatched. The CDR3 extends over 18 amino acids. CDR3 DNA sequence: TGTGCCAGCAGTGGGGAACAGGGGGCGATCTCCATTAACACTGAAGCTTTCTTT. Its translation: CASSGEQGAISINTEAFF.

Ten or more counts support this clonotype. The chain has TRBV9 and TRBJ2-7; D may be TRBD1 or TRBD2 (5 bases each). The ends were cut back, 0 bases at V and 2 bases at J, with 15 bases in the middle. CDR3 length equals 16 residues. Germline CDR1 SGDLS, CDR2 YYNGEE. The DNA of the CDR3 is TGTGCCAGCAGCGTAGACGGGACGGGAAAGGCCTACGAGCAGTACTTC. This encodes CASSVDGTGKAYEQYF.

This clonotype was seen repeatedly, ten times or more. The rearrangement links TRBV12-3 or TRBV12-4 to TRBJ2-1, with D tentatively TRBD2 (5 bases). V lost 6 bases to trimming and J lost 6 bases, with 9 bases between them. The CDR3 sequence is 12 residues long. CDR3 sequence (DNA): TGTGCCAGCAGCCAAACTAGCAATGAGCAGTTCTTC. Its protein product is CASSQTSNEQFF.

This clonotype was seen many times. The chain carries TRBV3-1 and TRBJ2-1; D ambiguous. CDR1 is LGHDT, CDR2 YNNKEL, per germline (reference sequence). The CDR3 runs to 16 residues. The V end was cut by 1 base, the J end by 3 bases, with 13 bases between. CDR3 sequence reads: CASSQGLGNNYNEQFF. CDR3 coding DNA: TGTGCCAGCAGCCAAGGGTTGGGGAACAACTACAATGAGCAGTTCTTC.

This clonotype appeared many times. This sequence joins TRBV5-1 and TRBJ1-1; 9 bases agree with TRBD1. V lost 7 bases to trimming and J lost 6 bases; unmatched junction nucleotides: 13. This CDR3 contains 15 residues. Germline V gene lookup returns CDR1 SGHRS and CDR2 YFSETQ. CDR3 residues: CASARGDRGSPEAFF. The CDR3 DNA reads TGCGCCAGCGCCCGGGGAGACAGGGGGAGTCCTGAAGCTTTCTTT.

The chain links TRBV20-1 to TRBJ1-5; tentatively, D is TRBD1 (6 bases). The germline V gene has CDR1 DFQATT and CDR2 SNEGSKA (reference sequence). This CDR3 comprises 14 residues. V lost 5 bases and J lost 3, with 14 bases in between. Written as DNA, the CDR3 is TGCAGTGCTTCCACAGGGCAGGACAATCAGCCCCAGCATTTT. Its translation: CSASTGQDNQPQHF.

This clonotype was recorded at least ten times. V is TRBV2 and J is TRBJ2-7; possibly TRBD1 for D (6 bases). CDR3 size: 13 residues. From germline, CDR1 is SNHLY and CDR2 FYNNEI. Trimming stripped 1 base from V and 3 bases from J, with 7 bases between. CDR3 amino acids: CASSEGGLYEQYF. The CDR3 DNA is TGTGCCAGCAGTGAAGGGGGGCTCTACGAGCAGTACTTC. Complete variable domain (other parts from reference TRBV2 and TRBJ2-7): EPEVTQTPSHQVTQMGQEVILRCVPISNHLYFYWYRQILGQKVEFLVSFYNNEISEKSEIFDDQFSVERPDGSNFTLKIRSTKLEDSAMYFCASSEGGLYEQYFGPGTRLTVT.

In its sample, this clonotype was seen once. The chain links TRBV5-1 to TRBJ1-1; 7 bases line up with TRBD1. This CDR3 comprises 17 residues. Germline loops: CDR1 SGHRS, CDR2 YFSETQ. V shed 0 bases and J 5 bases; nucleotides not matched to a gene: 13. This chain's CDR3 is CASSLGTGPVGSTEAFF. The CDR3 DNA reads as TGCGCCAGCAGCTTGGGGACAGGTCCCGTCGGATCGACTGAAGCTTTCTTT.

This clonotype has at least ten counts. This rearrangement joins TRBV28 to TRBJ1-5; D is uncertain. Germline V CDR1 and CDR2: MDHEN, SYDVKM. V was shortened by 10 bases and J by 2 bases, with 18 bases between the two germline ends. This CDR3 region has 15 residues. CDR3 in DNA: TGTGCCACGTGCGAACCGGGATCGGGCAATCAGCCCCAGCATTTT. Translating it yields CATCEPGSGNQPQHF.

This clonotype was detected many times. This chain connects TRBV5-1 to TRBJ2-2, with a weak D call TRBD1 (6 bases). Trimming removed 4 bases from V and 2 bases from J, with 15 bases in between. Germline V gives CDR1 SGHRS, CDR2 YFSETQ. CDR3 length: 16 amino acids. The CDR3 bases are TGCGCCAGCAGCCCGGCAGGGGCGGGCAACACCGGGGAGCTGTTTTTT. It translates to CASSPAGAGNTGELFF.

The chain combines TRBV11-3 with TRBJ1-2; D is ambiguous. The CDR3 sequence is 14 residues long. Between the trimmed V and J ends, which lost 1 base and 6 bases, there was a span of 12 bases. Germline CDR1 and CDR2: SGHNT and YENEEA. For the CDR3, the DNA is TGTGCCAGCAGCTTAGCCGGGCCCCGCCATGGCTACACCTTC. Amino acid sequence: CASSLAGPRHGYTF.